Each of the 28 T cell receptor beta chains below was sequenced from the same sample in a study of blood T cells in healthy people across ages. A sample-barcoded 5' primer and a J-beta primer mix were used in a second PCR of about 7 to 12 cycles. One entry per CDR3 protein results from TCRdb running MiXCR on the 5' RACE reads. The table lists some 940,000 distinct CDR3 sequences, approximately 32% of them singletons, with around 9.6% in the top ten. The same specimen was also included in a second study, on T cells of mothers and their children.

Sequenced input: blood. The source of these receptors is a woman aged 40 to 50 in good health.

The V gene is TRBV7-2, the J gene TRBJ2-7; the D is unclear. V was clipped by 6 bases and J by 2 bases, with 11 bases between them. This CDR3 has 13 amino acids. Germline CDR1 is SGHTA and CDR2 is FQGNSA. In DNA form, the CDR3 reads TGTGCCAGCAGGGGCAGAACAACCTACGAGCAGTACTTC. It codes for CASRGRTTYEQYF.

The CDR3 DNA is TGTGCCAGCAGAGTCGGGACAGAGAACTATGGCTACACCTTC. Protein: CASRVGTENYGYTF. The chain combines TRBV28 with TRBJ1-2; TRBD1 matches 7 bases. In germline, CDR1 is MDHEN, CDR2 SYDVKM. CDR3 length: 14 amino acids. The V segment lost 6 bases and the J segment 2 bases; nucleotides outside the gene matches: 6.

This clonotype was seen only a few times. This rearrangement joins TRBV7-2 to TRBJ2-5; TRBD2 matches at 10 bases. V lost 0 bases, J lost 5 bases, and 6 bases stayed unmatched. The germline V gene has CDR1 SGHTA and CDR2 FQGNSA. This CDR3 comprises 16 residues. The CDR3 sequence: CASSLADSGGWETQYF. The CDR3 bases are TGTGCCAGCAGCTTAGCGGATAGCGGGGGGTGGGAGACCCAGTACTTC.

The chain employs TRBV20-1 and TRBJ2-7; tentatively, D is TRBD2 (6 bases). There are 11 residues in the CDR3. Germline CDR1 and CDR2: DFQATT and SNEGSKA (reference sequence). V was pared by 6 bases and J by 3 bases, with 9 bases between. CDR3 in DNA: TGCAGTGCCCAGACTAGCTACGAGCAGTACTTC. Protein sequence: CSAQTSYEQYF.

This sequence joins TRBV20-1 and TRBJ1-2; tentatively, D is TRBD1 (5 bases). The V end lost 3 bases, the J end lost 8 bases, and 10 bases lay between the germline ends. Germline V gene data show CDR1 as DFQATT and CDR2 as SNEGSKA (reference sequence). The CDR3 has 11 amino acids. For the CDR3, the DNA is TGCAGTGCTAGGAGGTGGGACGGCTACACCTTC. Protein: CSARRWDGYTF.

This sequence joins TRBV27 and TRBJ1-2; possible D gene TRBD1, 6 bases. The germline V gene has CDR1 MNHEY and CDR2 SMNVEV (reference sequence). The CDR3 runs 16 residues. The V and J ends lost 5 bases and 5 bases respectively, with 21 bases between them. The CDR3 region is CASSRKLSSRGYGYTF. CDR3 bases: TGTGCCAGCAGTCGCAAGCTAAGTTCGAGGGGGTATGGCTACACCTTC.

The rearrangement uses TRBV7-9 and TRBJ1-5; possibly TRBD1 for D (5 bases). This CDR3 comprises 14 residues. Germline values: CDR1 SEHNR, CDR2 FQNEAQ (reference sequence). V was trimmed by 3 bases and J by 6 bases, leaving 12 bases between them. The CDR3: CASSFSGQGQPQHF. The DNA of the CDR3 is TGTGCCAGCAGCTTTTCGGGGCAGGGTCAGCCCCAGCATTTT.

The sample holds a few counts of this clonotype. The chain is built from TRBV7-9 and TRBJ2-3, with 7 bases fitting TRBD2. Unmatched junction bases numbered 4, after V lost 1 base and J lost 3 bases. This CDR3 has 15 amino acids. The V gene's germline CDR1 is SEHNR and CDR2 FQNEAQ (reference sequence). CDR3 coding DNA: TGTGCCAGCAGCTTAGTTCCAGCGGGGACAGATACGCAGTATTTT. Protein product: CASSLVPAGTDTQYF.

At least ten counts were recorded for this clonotype. The V call is TRBV12-3 or TRBV12-4, the J call TRBJ2-1; D remains unclear. The germline V and J ends were trimmed by 3 bases and 6 bases, with 12 bases remaining between them. This CDR3 spans 14 amino acids. The CDR3, as DNA: TGTGCCAGCAGTTTGGGCAGAGTAGTCAATGAGCAGTTCTTC. Translating it yields CASSLGRVVNEQFF.

This clonotype was observed once. The chain has TRBV9 and TRBJ2-7, with D perhaps being TRBD1 or TRBD2 (5 bases each). Trimming took 3 bases from V and 3 from J, leaving 16 bases between them. Germline values: CDR1 SGDLS, CDR2 YYNGEE. This CDR3 has 15 residues. CDR3 loop: CASSATGLSNYEQYF. The CDR3 bases are TGTGCCAGCAGCGCCACGGGGCTTTCAAACTACGAGCAGTACTTC.

This clonotype occurred a few times. This sequence joins TRBV9 and TRBJ1-1, with no clear D. Germline V gene lookup returns CDR1 SGDLS and CDR2 YYNGEE. The CDR3 spans 13 residues. Trimming shortened V by 0 bases and J by 2 bases, and 5 bases separated the two germline ends. The CDR3 bases are TGTGCCAGCAGCGTAGTCGTTAACACTGAAGCTTTCTTT. Encoded protein: CASSVVVNTEAFF.

The genes are TRBV20-1 and TRBJ2-2; D remains ambiguous. The CDR3 is 14 residues long. V lost 4 bases to trimming and J lost 0 bases, with 9 bases between them. Germline V gene sequence: CDR1 DFQATT, CDR2 SNEGSKA (reference sequence). The CDR3 coding sequence is TGCAGTGCTACAAGGGCAACGAACACCGGGGAGCTGTTTTTT. It codes for CSATRATNTGELFF.

This clonotype was detected a few times. The chain uses TRBV2 and TRBJ1-6; 10 bases are shared with TRBD1. Germline V gene sequence: CDR1 SNHLY, CDR2 FYNNEI. The CDR3 consists of 15 residues. Unmatched junction bases numbered 2, after V lost 0 bases and J lost 9 bases. In DNA, the CDR3 is TGTGCCAGCAGTGAAGCGCGGACAGGGGGTTCACCCCTCCACTTT. The encoded protein is CASSEARTGGSPLHF.

This clonotype has just a few counts. This rearrangement joins TRBV29-1 to TRBJ1-1, with D possibly being TRBD1 (6 bases). The germline CDR1 and CDR2 sequences are SQVTM and ANQGSEA. V was pared by 3 bases and J by 0 bases, with 8 bases between. The CDR3 runs to 13 residues. The CDR3, as DNA: TGCAGCGTTGACGCAGGGGTGAACACTGAAGCTTTCTTT. It specifies CSVDAGVNTEAFF.

Concerning this clonotype: The junction departs from the called germline gene at one end, perhaps through a read error. The rearrangement uses TRBV5-1 and TRBJ1-2, with a possible D match to TRBD1 (6 bases). The CDR3 spans 15 residues. Germline V gene lookup returns CDR1 SGHRS and CDR2 YFSETQ. CDR3 in DNA: TGCGCCAGCAACTTGGCCGGGCAGGGGAGCGATGGCTACACCTTC. Its protein product is CASNLAGQGSDGYTF.

This clonotype was detected a few times. The J gene is TRBJ2-1, the V gene TRBV12-3 or TRBV12-4; TRBD2 aligns across 8 bases. J lost 4 bases, V lost 6 bases, and 11 bases had no gene match. The length of the CDR3 is 16 residues. The CDR3 protein is CASRSSGRGTYNEQFF. In DNA, the CDR3 is TGTGCCAGCAGGTCTAGCGGGCGCGGAACATACAATGAGCAGTTCTTC.

Concerning this clonotype itself: A read error is possible here, since a much larger clone lies one base away. This chain links TRBV28 with TRBJ2-7; the D is unclear. Germline CDR1 and CDR2: MDHEN and SYDVKM. The CDR3 contains 13 residues. The CDR3 DNA is TGTGTCAGCAGCTCACCGCCCTTATACGAGCAGTACTTC. This sequence encodes CVSSSPPLYEQYF.

On this clonotype: A much larger clone lies a single base off, so this may be a read error. The chain joins TRBV29-1 to TRBJ2-7, with TRBD1 matching over 7 bases. Germline CDR1 and CDR2: SQVTM and ANQGSEA. There are 13 residues in the CDR3. V dropped 3 bases and J dropped 3; count of bases not matched to a gene: 5. This CDR3 reads CSVDGTEGYEQYF. DNA for the CDR3: TGCAGCGTTGACGGGACAGAAGGCTACGAGCAGTACTTC.

The rearrangement uses TRBV20-1 and TRBJ1-1, with a weak D call TRBD1 (5 bases). This CDR3 comprises 15 residues. The germline V and J ends were trimmed by 3 bases and 6 bases, with 20 bases remaining between them. Looked up from germline, CDR1 is DFQATT and CDR2 is SNEGSKA (reference sequence). The CDR3 region is CSARAWSGVEAEAFF. The CDR3 DNA reads as TGCAGTGCTAGGGCGTGGTCGGGGGTTGAGGCTGAAGCTTTCTTT.

This chain uses TRBV20-1 with TRBJ2-7, with D hard to call. From germline, CDR1 is DFQATT and CDR2 SNEGSKA (reference sequence). The CDR3 has 13 residues. With 3 bases removed from V and 2 bases from J, the gap between germline ends came to 11 bases. The CDR3 sequence: CSARGKGPYEQYF. DNA of the CDR3: TGCAGTGCTAGGGGGAAAGGGCCCTACGAGCAGTACTTC.

A note on this clonotype: Given a much more abundant clone one base away, this may be a read error. The J gene is TRBJ2-3, the V gene TRBV24-1, with D hard to call. The CDR3 extends over 13 amino acids. Looked up from germline, CDR1 is KGHDR and CDR2 is SFDVKD. This chain's CDR3 is CVTSDRLTDTQYF. DNA of the CDR3: TGTGTCACCAGTGACCGTTTAACAGATACGCAGTATTTT.

This clonotype was seen at least ten times. The V gene is TRBV4-3, the J gene TRBJ2-3; 8 nucleotides agree with TRBD2. CDR1 is LGHNA, CDR2 YSLEER, per germline. The CDR3 runs to 17 residues. V gave up 4 bases and J gave up 1 base; unmatched junction bases: 10. CDR3 coding DNA: TGCGCCAGCAGCCCCGGGGCTAGCGGGTCTCGCACAGATACGCAGTATTTT. Translation: CASSPGASGSRTDTQYF.

The table lists this clonotype with many counts. This chain uses TRBV7-9 with TRBJ2-7, with D perhaps being TRBD1 or TRBD2 (5 bases each). Looked up from germline, CDR1 is SEHNR and CDR2 is FQNEAQ (reference sequence). The CDR3 extends over 13 amino acids. Trimming removed 6 bases at V and 7 bases at J, with 16 bases between. The CDR3: CASSLPGPGEQYF. CDR3 DNA: TGTGCCAGCAGTTTACCGGGGCCGGGTGAGCAGTACTTC. The whole variable domain, remainder taken from reference TRBV7-9 and TRBJ2-7, is DTGVSQNPRHKITKRGQNVTFRCDPISEHNRLYWYRQTLGQGPEFLTYFQNEAQLEKSRLLSDRFSAERPKGSFSTLEIQRTEQGDSAMYLCASSLPGPGEQYFGPGTRLTVT.

The rearrangement joins TRBV20-1 to TRBJ1-1; D might be TRBD1 (5 bases). CDR3 length equals 16 residues. Per germline, CDR1 DFQATT and CDR2 SNEGSKA (reference sequence). Trimming stripped 5 bases from V and 3 bases from J, with 22 bases between. CDR3 DNA: TGCAGTGCTGTATCCAGGGAGCTTATAGGCTACACTGAAGCTTTCTTT. Its translation: CSAVSRELIGYTEAFF.

This chain links TRBV11-3 with TRBJ2-3, with D possibly being TRBD2 (5 bases). The CDR3 totals 13 residues. Trimming left V 0 bases short and J 5 bases short, with 6 bases between. Looked up from germline, CDR1 is SGHNT and CDR2 is YENEEA. In DNA form, the CDR3 reads TGTGCCAGCAGCTTAGAGACTAAAGATACGCAGTATTTT. Its protein is CASSLETKDTQYF.

A word on this clonotype: A single base separates this from a much larger clone, so it may be a read error. The rearrangement links TRBV7-3 to TRBJ2-6, with 7 bases lining up with TRBD2. There are 15 residues in the CDR3. Losses at the gene ends were 2 bases for V and 3 bases for J; bases not matched to a gene: 1. CDR1 and CDR2 (germline): SGHTA, FQGTGA. The CDR3 region is CASSLGGVGANVLTF. CDR3 coding DNA: TGTGCCAGCAGCTTAGGGGGGGTTGGGGCCAACGTCCTGACTTTC.

The rearrangement uses TRBV7-2 and TRBJ1-1; D might be TRBD1 (5 bases). This CDR3 is 11 amino acids long. The V gene lost 10 bases and the J gene lost 8 bases, with 14 bases spanning the gap. The germline V gene has CDR1 SGHTA and CDR2 FQGNSA. The CDR3 DNA is TGTGCCACGGGGTACGGACACGAAGCTTTCTTT. This gives the protein CATGYGHEAFF.

This clonotype was found once. This chain uses TRBV5-6 with TRBJ2-3, with no clear D. The V gene lost 2 bases and the J gene lost 6 bases, with 16 bases spanning the gap. There are 15 residues in the CDR3. In germline, CDR1 is SGHDT, CDR2 YYEEEE. CDR3 loop: CASSFWQNGWDTQYF. In DNA, the CDR3 is TGTGCCAGCAGCTTTTGGCAAAACGGGTGGGATACGCAGTATTTT. The whole variable domain, remainder taken from reference TRBV5-6 and TRBJ2-3, is DAGVTQSPTHLIKTRGQQVTLRCSPKSGHDTVSWYQQALGQGPQFIFQYYEEEERQRGNFPDRFSGHQFPNYSSELNVNALLLGDSALYLCASSFWQNGWDTQYFGPGTRLTVL.